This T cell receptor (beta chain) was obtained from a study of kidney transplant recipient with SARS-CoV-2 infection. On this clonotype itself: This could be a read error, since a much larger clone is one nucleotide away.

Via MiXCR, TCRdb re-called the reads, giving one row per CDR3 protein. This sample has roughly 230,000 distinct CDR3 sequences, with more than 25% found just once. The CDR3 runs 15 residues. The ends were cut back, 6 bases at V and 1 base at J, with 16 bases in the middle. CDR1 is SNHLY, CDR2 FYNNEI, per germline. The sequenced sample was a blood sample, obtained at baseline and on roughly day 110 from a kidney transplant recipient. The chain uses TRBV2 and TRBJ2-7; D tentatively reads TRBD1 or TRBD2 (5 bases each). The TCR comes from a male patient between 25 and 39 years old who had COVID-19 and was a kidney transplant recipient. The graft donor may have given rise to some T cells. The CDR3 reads CASSLTRDGSYEQYF. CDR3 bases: TGTGCCAGCAGCCTTACCCGGGACGGTTCCTACGAGCAGTACTTC.